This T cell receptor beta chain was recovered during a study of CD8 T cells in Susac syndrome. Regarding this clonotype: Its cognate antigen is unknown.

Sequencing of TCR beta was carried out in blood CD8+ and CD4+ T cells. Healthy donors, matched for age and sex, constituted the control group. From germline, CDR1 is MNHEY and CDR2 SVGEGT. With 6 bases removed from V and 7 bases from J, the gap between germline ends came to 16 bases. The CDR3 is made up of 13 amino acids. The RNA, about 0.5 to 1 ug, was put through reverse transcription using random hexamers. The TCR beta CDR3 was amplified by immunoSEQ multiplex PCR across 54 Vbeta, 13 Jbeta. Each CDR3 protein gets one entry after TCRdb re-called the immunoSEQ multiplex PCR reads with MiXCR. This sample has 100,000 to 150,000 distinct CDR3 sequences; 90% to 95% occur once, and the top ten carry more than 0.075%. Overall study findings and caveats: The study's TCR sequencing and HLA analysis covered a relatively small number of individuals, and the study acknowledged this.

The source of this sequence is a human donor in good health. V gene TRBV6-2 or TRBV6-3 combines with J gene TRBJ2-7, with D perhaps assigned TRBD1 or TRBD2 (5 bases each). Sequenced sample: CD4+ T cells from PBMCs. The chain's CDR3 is CASRSGAVREQYF. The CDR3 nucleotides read TGTGCCAGCAGGTCCGGGGCCGTGAGGGAGCAGTACTTC.